These 3 T cell receptor beta chains were all obtained from the same sample, sequenced in a study of metastatic and nonmetastatic thyroid tumors (TCRdb year 2020). Library prep was done by PCR. The sequencer was an Illumina HiSeq 4000. Using fastp at Q25 and MiXCR, TCRdb reprocessed the public reads and kept productive beta chains. In this sample the table shows about 31,000 clones, roughly 20% of which occur a single time. Around 22% of the sample rests with the top ten. Before undergoing thyroid surgery, none of the patients had been given any kind of treatment. The sample consisted of blood. Every receptor here comes from a female donor with papillary thyroid cancer or a benign thyroid nodule (not recorded which). Some clones in this sample may be carry-over from other donors' samples.

This clone was detected only once. V and J are TRBV20-1 and TRBJ2-7; 12 nucleotides agree with TRBD2. This CDR3 comprises 15 residues. CDR1 DFQATT and CDR2 SNEGSKA come from the germline V gene (reference sequence). V gave up 6 bases and J gave up 4 bases; unmatched junction bases: 10. The CDR3 here is CSAKAGLAGTYEQYF. CDR3 sequence (DNA): TGCAGTGCCAAAGCCGGACTAGCGGGGACTTACGAGCAGTACTTC.

V gene TRBV7-7 combines with J gene TRBJ2-3; D tentatively fits TRBD1 or TRBD2 (5 bases each). CDR3 length: 14 amino acids. V was pared by 1 base and J by 2 bases, with 7 bases between. Germline-derived CDR1 and CDR2 are SSHAT and FNYEAQ (reference sequence). CDR3 amino acids: CASSLGDHTDTQYF. The CDR3 nucleotides read TGTGCCAGCAGCTTAGGGGACCACACAGATACGCAGTATTTT.

CDR3 protein: CASSSAGAGWPGELFF. The CDR3 DNA sequence: TGTGCCAGCAGCTCTGCGGGCGCAGGGTGGCCCGGGGAGCTGTTTTTT. The chain carries TRBV11-2 and TRBJ2-2; perhaps D is TRBD1 or TRBD2 (5 bases each). Germline lookup yields CDR1 SGHAT and CDR2 FQNNGV. With 4 bases removed from V and 6 bases from J, the gap between germline ends came to 18 bases. The CDR3 covers 16 residues.